A selection of T cell receptor beta chains follows, all from one sample in a study of T-cell memory formation after mild COVID-19. TCRdb passed the 5' RACE reads through MiXCR, listing each CDR3 protein once. The sample contains 470,000 or so distinct CDR3 sequences, approximately 20% of which appear only once. What was sequenced was PBMCs or a T cell subset sorted from them (not recorded which). These receptors all stem from an adult woman who had mild COVID-19 (a few samples of this study predate the infection). Cell type and time point are not known. CDR3s include the opening cysteine and the closing phenylalanine or tryptophan. The D gene is left open where the match is weak. Size values are once, few and many counts, or a class for expanded clones, and some rows have none.

v_gene	abundance	j_gene	d_gene	CDR3nt	CDR3aa
TRBV3-1	few	TRBJ2-3	-	TGTGCCAGCAGCCTGACCGTCTTAAGCGGGCTCACAGATACGCAGTATTTT	CASSLTVLSGLTDTQYF
TRBV12-3/TRBV12-4	few	TRBJ2-5	-	TGTGCCAGCAGTTATCAGGGGGGGCGAGAGACCCAGTACTTC	CASSYQGGRETQYF
TRBV9	many	TRBJ2-3	TRBD1	TGTGCCAGCAGCGTAGATGGGACAGGCTCTAGCACAGATACGCAGTATTTT	CASSVDGTGSSTDTQYF
TRBV4-1	-	TRBJ1-1	-	TGCGCCAGCTCCCGGGGTTCAGGAGAGAACACTGAAGCTTTCTTT	CASSRGSGENTEAFF
TRBV29-1	-	TRBJ2-2	TRBD1	TGCAGCGTTGAAGATAGCAGGGGGTGGACCGGGGAGCTGTTTTTT	CSVEDSRGWTGELFF
TRBV30	-	TRBJ2-5	TRBD1	TGTGCCTGCTACAGGGGGCCCCTTATGGCCCAGTACTTC	CACYRGPLMAQYF
TRBV7-8	-	TRBJ1-2	-	TGTGCCAGCAGCGTTAGTGGCGGAGCTAACTATGGCTACACCTTC	CASSVSGGANYGYTF
TRBV11-3	-	TRBJ2-7	TRBD1	TGTGCCAGCAGCGGGACAGGGGTTTTAGCCTACGAGCAGTACTTC	CASSGTGVLAYEQYF
TRBV12-3/TRBV12-4	many	TRBJ1-3	-	TGTGCCAGCAGTTTAGAGGCCAGGTCGGGAAACACCATATATTTT	CASSLEARSGNTIYF
TRBV5-5	-	TRBJ1-2	-	TGTGCCAGCAGCATGGGACCGAGCTATGGCTACACCTTC	CASSMGPSYGYTF
TRBV4-1	few	TRBJ1-1	-	TGCGCCAGCAGCCAATGGGGGCCGAACACTGAAGCTTTCTTT	CASSQWGPNTEAFF
TRBV7-6	once	TRBJ2-1	-	TGTGCCAGCAGGTTGGACTTGAGCTCCTACAATGAGCAGTTCTTC	CASRLDLSSYNEQFF
TRBV6-2/TRBV6-3	few	TRBJ1-1	-	TGTGCCAGCAGCGAGGGCGTCACTGAAGCTTTCTTT	CASSEGVTEAFF
TRBV7-8	-	TRBJ2-7	-	TGTGCCAGCAGCTTAGCACGGCGGGGAGACTACGAGCAGTACTTC	CASSLARRGDYEQYF
TRBV25-1	many	TRBJ1-2	-	TGTGCCAGCAGTTTAAACTATGGCTACACCTTC	CASSLNYGYTF
TRBV20-1	many	TRBJ2-7	-	TGCAGTGCTGGACAACTCCACCGCTCCTACGAGCAGTACTTC	CSAGQLHRSYEQYF
TRBV3-1	-	TRBJ1-1	TRBD1	TGTGCCAGCAGCAACGGACAGGGGGGAGCTGAAGCTTTCTTT	CASSNGQGGAEAFF
TRBV24-1	few	TRBJ2-7	TRBD1	TGTGCCACCAGTGATTACAGGGGCGAGCAGTACTTC	CATSDYRGEQYF
TRBV6-5	few	TRBJ2-3	-	TGTGCCAGCAGTTACTTGCGATCGAGCGGGTCTGATACGCAGTATTTT	CASSYLRSSGSDTQYF
TRBV24-1	few	TRBJ1-1	-	TGTGCCACCAGTGACCCACAGAGCCCGAACACTGAAGCTTTCTTT	CATSDPQSPNTEAFF
TRBV27	-	TRBJ2-5	TRBD2	TGTGCCAGCAGGTCTAGCGGGGGAATAGGAGAGACCCAGTACTTC	CASRSSGGIGETQYF
TRBV20-1	few	TRBJ1-6	-	TGCAGTGCTAGTCAAAACCCCTTTAGATGGTCACCCCTCCACTTT	CSASQNPFRWSPLHF
TRBV6-1	-	TRBJ2-3	-	TGTGCCACGTCCCCGGGACACCGCTACACAGATACGCAGTATTTT	CATSPGHRYTDTQYF
TRBV10-3	few	TRBJ2-7	-	TGTGCCATCAGCGGGGACGACAGGGAGGGCTACGAGCAGTACTTC	CAISGDDREGYEQYF
TRBV5-1	few	TRBJ2-4	-	TGCGCCAGCAGCTTTTGGGGCAGGGGAAAAAACATTCAGTACTTC	CASSFWGRGKNIQYF
TRBV7-9	few	TRBJ2-5	-	TGTGCCAGCAGCTTAGCGGATAGCTTGTACGGGACCCAGTACTTC	CASSLADSLYGTQYF
TRBV5-1	-	TRBJ2-1	-	TGCGCCAGCAGCTTGGGGCACCGCGACTGGAATGAGCAGTTCTTC	CASSLGHRDWNEQFF
TRBV4-1	-	TRBJ2-1	TRBD1	TGCGCCAGCAGCCACCGACAGGGGAATCCCTACAATGAGCAGTTCTTC	CASSHRQGNPYNEQFF
TRBV9	-	TRBJ1-2	-	TGTGCCAGCAGCCCCCCCTCGATGATAAATGGCTACACCTTC	CASSPPSMINGYTF
TRBV29-1	few	TRBJ2-7	-	TGCAGCGTTGAATTGAAGGCCAGGGGTACCTACGAGCAGTACTTC	CSVELKARGTYEQYF
TRBV6-5	-	TRBJ1-1	-	TGTGCCAGCAGTACCGAAAGCCGAAACACTGAAGCTTTCTTT	CASSTESRNTEAFF
TRBV20-1	many	TRBJ1-1	-	TGCAGTGCTAGGAACACCATGAACACTGAAGCTTTCTTT	CSARNTMNTEAFF
TRBV15	few	TRBJ2-5	-	TGTGCCACCAGCAGCCCCGACCCGAGTCTAAGGGCCCAGTACTTC	CATSSPDPSLRAQYF
TRBV11-3	-	TRBJ2-1	-	TGTGCCAGCAGCTTAGCGGGGAGGACCTACAATGAGCAGTTCTTC	CASSLAGRTYNEQFF
TRBV9	few	TRBJ2-1	TRBD2	TGTGCCAGCAGCGTAGCAGGAGCGGGAGGGTCCTACAATGAGCAGTTCTTC	CASSVAGAGGSYNEQFF
TRBV9	few	TRBJ1-2	-	TGTGCCAGCAGCGTAGTGGGACACGGCTACACCTTC	CASSVVGHGYTF
TRBV10-3	-	TRBJ2-5	-	TGTGCCATCGAGCCGGAAGGGCAAGAGACCCAGTACTTC	CAIEPEGQETQYF
TRBV2	few	TRBJ2-1	TRBD2	TGTGCCAGCAGTAAGAGAGCATTTATCTGGATCCTAGCGGAATCCTACAATGAGCAGTTCTTC	CASSKRAFIWILAESYNEQFF
TRBV2	once	TRBJ2-7	-	TGTGCCAGCAGTGAGGACTACCCGAGCTCCTACGAGCAGTACTTC	CASSEDYPSSYEQYF
TRBV20-1	-	TRBJ2-3	TRBD2	TGCAGTGCTAGAGTAGCGGGAGGCTCACTCTATACGCAGTATTTT	CSARVAGGSLYTQYF
TRBV12-3/TRBV12-4	few	TRBJ2-3	TRBD2	TGTGCCAGCAGTTTAGCTTTGGCTAGCGGGGGCCGCACAGATACGCAGTATTTT	CASSLALASGGRTDTQYF
TRBV10-3	many	TRBJ1-1	-	TGTGCCATCTCCCACAGGGAGCAGAACACTGAAGCTTTCTTT	CAISHREQNTEAFF
TRBV27	-	TRBJ2-7	TRBD1	TGTGCCAGCAGTCCCATTGTATCGGGACAGGGTGTAGAGCAGTACTTC	CASSPIVSGQGVEQYF
TRBV7-3	few	TRBJ2-3	-	TGTGCCAGCAGCCCCCAAGCGGGCACAGATACGCAGTATTTT	CASSPQAGTDTQYF
TRBV20-1	-	TRBJ1-5	-	TGCAGTGCTAGAGATTCGGGGGCCGGCAATCAGCCCCAGCATTTT	CSARDSGAGNQPQHF
TRBV20-1	few	TRBJ1-4	-	TGCAGTGCTAGAGGGGGGGCTAATGAAAAACTGTTTTTT	CSARGGANEKLFF
TRBV9	-	TRBJ1-1	-	TGTGCCAGCAGCGTAGCCTCTGGGCGGACTGAAGCTTTCTTT	CASSVASGRTEAFF
TRBV9	-	TRBJ2-1	TRBD2	TGTGCCAGCAGCGTGGGCGGGGGGGGTAACAATGAGCAGTTCTTC	CASSVGGGGNNEQFF
TRBV14	-	TRBJ2-7	-	TGTGCCAGCAGCCAAGATCTTGGCACCGGGGGTCACGAGCAGTACTTC	CASSQDLGTGGHEQYF
TRBV6-5	-	TRBJ2-6	-	TGTGCCAGCAGAGCAGAACAAGCCCTCTACTCTGGGGCCAACGTCCTGACTTTC	CASRAEQALYSGANVLTF
TRBV20-1	few	TRBJ2-1	-	TGCAGTGCCACCGGGACTCTAGACTACAATGAGCAGTTCTTC	CSATGTLDYNEQFF